The 3 T cell receptor beta chains below were found in one sample sequenced in a study of vaccination effects on CD4 cells after COVID-19 (dated by TCRdb to the early 2020s). The library relied on the immunoSEQ multiplex PCR assay. Held by TCRdb, this immuneACCESS table contains in-frame sequences only and omits some clones. Under half of the omission traces to an unresolved V gene where checked; the cause of the rest is unknown. For this sample the table gives about 54,000 clones, of which 80% were detected only once. 2% to 3% of the sample lies in the top ten. In the ViraFEST assay, PBMC were stimulated with viral peptide pools, and antigen-specific CD4+ T cell clonotypes were then identified by expansion using TCR sequencing. After 10 to 11 days of culture, CD4+ T cells were isolated with the EasySep CD4+ T cell isolation kit. For these TCRs, the target antigens are not known. Material: CD4+ T cells from PBMCs cultured with HCoV-229E spike peptides, obtained before COVID-19 vaccination. This sample's cell subset or site label indicates: HCoV-229E spike overlapping peptide pool stimulation. The receptor set was obtained from a human donor who received a COVID-19 vaccine.

The V and J genes are TRBV6-1 and TRBJ1-6; 7 nucleotides align to TRBD1. The junction had 7 bases not matched to a gene; V was cut back by 0 bases and J by 5 bases. The CDR3 is 17 residues long. CDR1 is MNHNS, CDR2 SASEGT, per germline. CDR3 amino acids: CASSEAPGQSNNSPLHF. Written as DNA, the CDR3 is TGTGCCAGCAGTGAAGCACCGGGACAGAGTAATAATTCACCCCTCCACTTT.

The chain employs TRBV11-2 and TRBJ2-3; 16 bases are a match to TRBD2. The CDR3 has 17 amino acids. V lost 4 bases and J lost 7; bases outside the gene matches: 8. Germline CDR1 is SGHAT and CDR2 is FQNNGV. Here the CDR3 reads CASSSGTSGGGQHTQYF. The CDR3 region has the DNA TGTGCCAGCAGCTCCGGGACTAGCGGGGGGGGCCAACATACGCAGTATTTT.

The chain has TRBV3-1 (or the pseudogene TRBV3-2) and TRBJ2-3, with 8 bases that match TRBD2. There are 17 residues in the CDR3. Germline lookup yields CDR1 LGHDT and CDR2 YNNKEL (reference sequence). V dropped 1 base and J dropped 3; count of bases not matched to a gene: 9. The CDR3: CASSQGEIAGRTDTQYF. CDR3 coding DNA: TGTGCCAGCAGCCAAGGGGAGATAGCGGGGCGTACAGATACGCAGTATTTT.